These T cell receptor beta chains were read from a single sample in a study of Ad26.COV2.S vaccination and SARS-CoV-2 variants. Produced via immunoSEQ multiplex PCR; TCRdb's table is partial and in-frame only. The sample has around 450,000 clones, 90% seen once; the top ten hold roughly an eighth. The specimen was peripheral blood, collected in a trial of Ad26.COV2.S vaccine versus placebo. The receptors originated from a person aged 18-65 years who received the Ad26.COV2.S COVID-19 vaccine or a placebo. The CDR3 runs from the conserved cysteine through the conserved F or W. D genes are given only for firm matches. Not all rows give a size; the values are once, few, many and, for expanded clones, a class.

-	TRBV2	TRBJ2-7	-	CASSSSYEQYF	TGTGCCAGCAGTTCGAGTTACGAGCAGTACTTC
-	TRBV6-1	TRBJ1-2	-	CASSDWAGANYGYTF	TGTGCCAGCAGTGATTGGGCAGGAGCTAACTATGGCTACACCTTC
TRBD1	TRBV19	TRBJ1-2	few	CASSQAGGNYGYTF	TGTGCCAGTAGTCAGGCAGGGGGCAACTATGGCTACACCTTC
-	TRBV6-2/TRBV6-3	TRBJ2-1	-	CASSPYRASSYNEQFF	TGTGCCAGCAGTCCATACAGGGCAAGCTCCTACAATGAGCAGTTCTTC
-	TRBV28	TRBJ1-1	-	CASSLGVAYRVEAFF	TGTGCCAGCAGTTTAGGGGTCGCTTATCGCGTAGAAGCTTTCTTT
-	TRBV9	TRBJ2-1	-	CASSVEGVGGLIMNEQFF	TGTGCCAGCAGCGTAGAGGGGGTAGGGGGTCTTATCATGAATGAGCAGTTCTTC
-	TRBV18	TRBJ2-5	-	CASSRILQETQYF	TGTGCCAGCTCACGCATCTTACAAGAGACCCAGTACTTC
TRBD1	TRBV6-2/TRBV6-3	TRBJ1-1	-	CASSTEQGDTEAFF	TGTGCCAGCAGTACGGAACAGGGGGACACTGAAGCTTTCTTT
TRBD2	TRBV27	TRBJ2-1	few	CASTGTSGRDEQFF	TGTGCCAGCACCGGGACTAGCGGGAGGGATGAGCAGTTCTTC
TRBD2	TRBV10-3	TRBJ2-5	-	CAISESTLAGDQETQYF	TGTGCCATCAGTGAGTCGACTTTAGCGGGAGATCAAGAGACCCAGTACTTC
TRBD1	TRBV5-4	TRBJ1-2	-	CASTMDRGQRGYTF	TGTGCCAGCACCATGGACAGGGGGCAAAGGGGCTACACCTTC
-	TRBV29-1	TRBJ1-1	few	CSVMQGRTEAFF	TGCAGCGTTATGCAGGGGCGCACTGAAGCTTTCTTT
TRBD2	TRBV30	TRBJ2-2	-	CAWSSIAGHTGELFF	TGTGCCTGGAGTTCGATAGCGGGCCACACCGGGGAGCTGTTTTTT
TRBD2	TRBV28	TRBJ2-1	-	CASSLTSAINEQFF	TGTGCCAGCAGTTTGACTAGCGCGATCAATGAGCAGTTCTTC
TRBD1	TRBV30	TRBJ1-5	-	CAWSQGRNQPQHF	TGTGCCTGGTCACAGGGGCGCAATCAGCCCCAGCATTTT
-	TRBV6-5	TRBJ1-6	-	CASSYSSNSPLHF	TGTGCCAGCAGTTACTCATCTAATTCACCCCTCCACTTT
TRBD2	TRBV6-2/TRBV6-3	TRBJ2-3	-	CASSLREGQTDTQYF	TGTGCCAGCAGTTTGCGGGAGGGCCAGACAGATACGCAGTATTTT
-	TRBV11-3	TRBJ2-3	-	CASSLGLSADTQYF	TGTGCCAGCAGCTTAGGTCTCAGCGCAGATACGCAGTATTTT
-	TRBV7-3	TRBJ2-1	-	CASSPIAESYNEQFF	TGTGCCAGCAGCCCTATAGCGGAATCCTACAATGAGCAGTTCTTC
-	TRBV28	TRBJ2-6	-	CASSYAGASRGANVLTF	TGTGCCAGCAGTTACGCAGGGGCGTCGAGAGGGGCCAACGTCCTGACTTTC
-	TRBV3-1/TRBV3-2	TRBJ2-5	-	CASSQDIRQETQYF	TGTGCCAGCAGCCAAGATATCCGTCAAGAGACCCAGTACTTC
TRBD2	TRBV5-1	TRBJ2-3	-	CASSLGLAGGLTDTQYF	TGCGCCAGCAGCTTGGGACTAGCGGGAGGGCTTACAGATACGCAGTATTTT
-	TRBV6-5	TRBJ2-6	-	CASSYSVAGANVLTF	TGTGCCAGCAGTTACTCTGTTGCTGGGGCCAACGTCCTGACTTTC
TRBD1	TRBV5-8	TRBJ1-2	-	CASSLDGTGVEGYTF	TGTGCCAGCAGCTTGGATGGGACAGGGGTAGAGGGCTACACCTTC
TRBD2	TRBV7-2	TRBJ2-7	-	CAVRLAYEQYF	TGTGCCGTCCGACTAGCTTACGAGCAGTACTTC
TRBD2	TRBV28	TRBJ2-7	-	CASSSLAGPVGYEQYF	TGTGCCAGCAGTTCTCTAGCGGGACCGGTCGGATACGAGCAGTACTTC
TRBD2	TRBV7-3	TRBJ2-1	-	CASSFDSGEAEQFF	TGTGCCAGCAGCTTTGATAGCGGGGAGGCTGAGCAGTTCTTC
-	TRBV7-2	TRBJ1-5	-	CASSLDASVNQPQHF	TGTGCCAGCAGCTTAGATGCGTCGGTTAATCAGCCCCAGCATTTT
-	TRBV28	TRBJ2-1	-	CASSLSGTNEQFF	TGTGCCAGCAGTTTATCCGGGACCAATGAGCAGTTCTTC
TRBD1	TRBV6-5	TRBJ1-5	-	CASRPGQVSNQPQHF	TGTGCCAGCAGGCCGGGACAGGTTAGCAATCAGCCCCAGCATTTT
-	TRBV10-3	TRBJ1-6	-	CAISEPEGRGHNSPLHF	TGTGCCATCAGTGAGCCCGAGGGAAGGGGACATAATTCACCCCTCCACTTT
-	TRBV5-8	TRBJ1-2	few	CASSLDGVSGYTF	TGTGCCAGCAGCTTGGACGGGGTTTCTGGCTACACCTTC
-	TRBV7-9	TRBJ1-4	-	CASSSPRGGRGEKLFF	TGTGCCAGCAGCTCCCCGAGGGGCGGCCGAGGCGAAAAACTGTTTTTT
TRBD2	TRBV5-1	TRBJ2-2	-	CASSDPSGGTGELFF	TGCGCCAGCAGCGATCCTAGCGGTGGGACCGGGGAGCTGTTTTTT
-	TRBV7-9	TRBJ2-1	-	CASSLDGLDNEQFF	TGTGCCAGCAGCTTAGACGGACTTGACAATGAGCAGTTCTTC
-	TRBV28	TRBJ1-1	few	CASSRADKNTEAFF	TGTGCCAGCAGTCGAGCGGACAAGAACACTGAAGCTTTCTTT
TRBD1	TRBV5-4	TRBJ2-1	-	CASSSVGTGKFF	TGTGCCAGCAGCTCGGTCGGGACAGGAAAGTTCTTC
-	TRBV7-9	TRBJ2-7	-	CASSLRQLDEQYF	TGTGCCAGCAGCCTAAGACAGTTAGACGAGCAGTACTTC
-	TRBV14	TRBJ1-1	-	CASSNQPNTEAFF	TGTGCCAGCAGCAATCAGCCGAACACTGAAGCTTTCTTT
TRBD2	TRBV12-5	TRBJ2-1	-	CASGLAGGPDEQFF	TGTGCTAGTGGTTTGGCGGGAGGGCCCGATGAGCAGTTCTTC
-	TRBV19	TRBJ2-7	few	CASSMSPHPGDEQYF	TGTGCCAGTAGTATGTCGCCCCACCCTGGGGACGAGCAGTACTTC
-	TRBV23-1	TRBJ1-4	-	CASSPQKLRTTNEKLFF	TGCGCCAGCAGTCCCCAGAAGTTACGGACAACTAATGAAAAACTGTTTTTT
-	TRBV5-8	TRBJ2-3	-	CASSLFAPDTQYF	TGTGCCAGCAGCTTGTTTGCGCCAGATACGCAGTATTTT
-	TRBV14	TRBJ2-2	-	CASSQVRELFF	TGTGCCAGCAGCCAAGTACGGGAGCTGTTTTTT
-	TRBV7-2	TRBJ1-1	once	CASSFSGATEAFF	TGTGCCAGCAGCTTTTCAGGGGCCACTGAAGCTTTCTTT
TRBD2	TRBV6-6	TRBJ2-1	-	CASRKAGTRVDEQFF	TGTGCCAGCAGAAAAGCCGGGACTAGGGTTGATGAGCAGTTCTTC
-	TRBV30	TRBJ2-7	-	CACGDPYEQYF	TGTGCCTGCGGGGATCCCTACGAGCAGTACTTC
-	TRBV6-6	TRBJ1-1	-	CASSHLGEGIEAFF	TGTGCCAGCAGCCACCTTGGGGAAGGAATTGAAGCTTTCTTT